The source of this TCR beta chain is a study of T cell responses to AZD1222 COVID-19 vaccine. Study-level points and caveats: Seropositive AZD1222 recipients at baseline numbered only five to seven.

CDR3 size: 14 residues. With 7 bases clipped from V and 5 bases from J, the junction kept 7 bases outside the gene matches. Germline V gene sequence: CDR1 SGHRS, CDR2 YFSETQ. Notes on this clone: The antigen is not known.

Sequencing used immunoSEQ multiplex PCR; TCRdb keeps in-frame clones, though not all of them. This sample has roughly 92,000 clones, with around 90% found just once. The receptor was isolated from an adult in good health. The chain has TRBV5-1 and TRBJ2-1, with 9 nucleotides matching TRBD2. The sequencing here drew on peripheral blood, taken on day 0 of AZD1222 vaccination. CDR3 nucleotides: TGCGCCAGCTCCGGGACTAGCTGGGACAATGAGCAGTTCTTC. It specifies CASSGTSWDNEQFF.